Below, 24 T cell receptor beta chains from the same sample are listed, as sequenced in a study of shared clonotypes between healthy human individuals (dated by TCRdb to 2018 to 2020). Receptors were amplified or captured by the immunoSEQ multiplex PCR assay. In its TCRdb copy, this immuneACCESS table keeps in-frame sequences only and misses some clones. Where compared with another copy, unresolved V genes explain less than half of these, and the others have no known cause. The sample data list 100,000 or so clones, and roughly 70% of these were observed just once. In total, the top ten clones hold roughly a quarter of the sample. The sequenced material came from memory CD8+ T cells sorted from blood. The label giving this sample's cell subset or site can be read as: CD45RO+ cells pooled with CCR7-negative TemRA cells. Every receptor here comes from a woman aged 25 to 39 in good health.

J is TRBJ2-1 and V is TRBV11-2; D is possibly TRBD1 or TRBD2 (5 bases each). The ends were cut back, 2 bases at V and 9 bases at J, with 17 bases in the middle. Germline V CDR1 and CDR2: SGHAT, FQNNGV. There are 15 residues in the CDR3. CDR3 DNA sequence: TGTGCCAGCAGCTTATTCTCCTTTCGGGACGGTGAGCAGTTCTTC. Encoded protein: CASSLFSFRDGEQFF.

The rearrangement joins TRBV27 to TRBJ1-4; 10 nucleotides agree with TRBD1. The J segment lost 7 bases and the V segment lost 6 bases, leaving 2 bases of the junction unmatched. The length of the CDR3 is 13 residues. Germline CDR1 MNHEY, CDR2 SMNVEV (reference sequence). The CDR3 nucleotides are TGTGCCAGCAGCGACAGGGGGCCTGAAAAACTGTTTTTT. Translating gives CASSDRGPEKLFF.

This clone has only a few counts. This rearrangement joins TRBV5-6 to TRBJ1-5; D is ambiguous. The germline V gene has CDR1 SGHDT and CDR2 YYEEEE. The CDR3 is 14 amino acids. V was trimmed by 0 bases and J by 8 bases, leaving 12 bases between them. The CDR3 DNA reads as TGTGCCAGCAGCTTGGGGGGAGATGTGGAGCCCCAGCATTTT. Encoded protein: CASSLGGDVEPQHF.

The chain has TRBV2 and TRBJ2-1; 8 nucleotides match TRBD1. V trimming: 6 bases; J trimming: 3 bases; junction bases outside the gene matches: 4. Looked up from germline, CDR1 is SNHLY and CDR2 is FYNNEI. CDR3 length: 14 residues. CDR3 sequence: CASRAGTGYNEQFF. The CDR3 region has the DNA TGTGCCAGCAGGGCCGGGACAGGCTACAATGAGCAGTTCTTC.

Note on this clone: The same CDR3 also results from other DNA sequences found in this sample. This chain joins TRBV4-1 and TRBJ2-5; D unclear. The J call may be in error: the DNA end matches TRBJ2-7 better. The germline CDR1 and CDR2 sequences are MGHRA and YSYEKL. The CDR3 has 13 amino acids. The chain's CDR3 is CASSQDPGHEQYF. In DNA, the CDR3 is TGCGCCAGCAGCCAAGATCCCGGTCACGAGCAGTACTTC.

This chain connects TRBV11-2 to TRBJ2-7, with D perhaps TRBD2 (5 bases). Deletions cut 0 bases from V and 7 bases from J, with 10 bases between. Germline V lookup: CDR1 SGHAT, CDR2 FQNNGV. This CDR3 spans 13 amino acids. The CDR3 DNA is TGTGCCAGCAGCTTAGATAGGACGGGGGAGCAGTACTTC. Protein product: CASSLDRTGEQYF. Supplemented by reference TRBV11-2 and TRBJ2-7, the full variable domain reads EAGVAQSPRYKIIEKRQSVAFWCNPISGHATLYWYQQILGQGPKLLIQFQNNGVVDDSQLPKDRFSAERLKGVDSTLKIQPAKLEDSAVYLCASSLDRTGEQYFGPGTRLTVT.

This clone was recorded once. This chain links TRBV7-9 with TRBJ2-7; TRBD1 might be the D (6 bases). This CDR3 spans 15 amino acids. Trimming stripped 5 bases from V and 0 bases from J, with 14 bases between. Germline V gives CDR1 SEHNR, CDR2 FQNEAQ (reference sequence). The CDR3 DNA reads TGTGCCAGCAGCAACTACCGGGACACCTCCTACGAGCAGTACTTC. This codes for CASSNYRDTSYEQYF.

The V and J genes are TRBV16 and TRBJ2-7; D ambiguous. Germline CDR1 reads KGHSY; CDR2 reads FQNENV. The CDR3 length is 14 residues. V gave up 4 bases and J gave up 0 bases, with 10 bases separating them. The CDR3 coding sequence is TGTGCCAGCAGCCCAAACGGCGCCTCCTACGAGCAGTACTTC. This sequence encodes CASSPNGASYEQYF.

This clone was observed a few times. The chain uses TRBV2 and TRBJ1-5; tentatively, D is TRBD1 (6 bases). The V gene lost 10 bases and the J gene lost 6 bases, with 16 bases spanning the gap. Germline V gene lookup returns CDR1 SNHLY and CDR2 FYNNEI. CDR3 length: 13 residues. CDR3 amino acids: CATRTETGQPQHF. The CDR3 DNA is TGTGCCACCAGGACAGAAACAGGTCAGCCCCAGCATTTT.

The chain has TRBV25-1 and TRBJ2-7; tentatively, D is TRBD1 (6 bases). The CDR3 covers 14 residues. CDR1 is MGHDK, CDR2 SYGVNS, per germline. The V and J ends lost 4 bases and 3 bases respectively, with 13 bases between them. CDR3: CASSATGHRYEQYF. CDR3 in DNA: TGTGCCAGCAGTGCGACGGGACATCGCTACGAGCAGTACTTC.

The chain employs TRBV15 and TRBJ2-1; D remains unclear. The CDR3 is made up of 17 amino acids. Trimming cost V 0 bases and J 4 bases, with 16 bases left between them. Germline loops: CDR1 LNHNV, CDR2 YYDKDF (reference sequence). CDR3 residues: CATSREFGQTHYNEQFF. The CDR3 DNA sequence: TGTGCCACCAGCAGAGAATTTGGGCAGACTCATTACAATGAGCAGTTCTTC.

The V and J genes are TRBV10-3 and TRBJ2-1, with a possible D match to TRBD1 (6 bases). The CDR3 length is 20 residues. The V and J ends lost 2 bases and 10 bases respectively, with 33 bases between them. In germline, CDR1 is ENHRY, CDR2 SYGVKD. The CDR3 region has the DNA TGTGCCATCAGTGAGAGCAGGGGAAATGGTCCCAACCTAATGCTATACGAGCAGTTCTTC. Its protein product is CAISESRGNGPNLMLYEQFF.

This clone has only one observation. This could be a read error, since a much larger clone is one nucleotide away. Other DNA sequences in the sample encode the same CDR3. The chain couples TRBV10-2 to TRBJ2-7; D is unresolved. V gave up 0 bases and J gave up 2 bases, with 8 bases separating them. The germline gives CDR1 WSHSY, CDR2 SAAADI. The length of the CDR3 is 14 residues. The CDR3 spells CASSESWGPYEQYF. CDR3 DNA: TGCGCCAGCAGTGAGTCCTGGGGTCCCTACGAGCAGTACTTC.

This chain joins TRBV5-1 and TRBJ2-3, with no clear D. The CDR3 extends over 15 amino acids. V was trimmed by 5 bases and J by 5 bases, leaving 18 bases between them. The germline V gene encodes CDR1 SGHRS and CDR2 YFSETQ. This CDR3 is CASSLAVNRRDTQYF. The CDR3, as DNA: TGCGCCAGCAGTTTAGCAGTCAATCGGAGAGATACGCAGTATTTT. Full variable domain (outside the CDR3, taken from reference TRBV5-1 and TRBJ2-3): KAGVTQTPRYLIKTRGQQVTLSCSPISGHRSVSWYQQTPGQGLQFLFEYFSETQRNKGNFPGRFSGRQFSNSRSEMNVSTLELGDSALYLCASSLAVNRRDTQYFGPGTRLTVL.

The chain has TRBV7-3 and TRBJ1-4; 11 bases are shared with TRBD1. From germline, CDR1 is SGHTA and CDR2 FQGTGA. Unmatched junction bases numbered 12, after V lost 5 bases and J lost 4 bases. The CDR3 has 18 residues. DNA of the CDR3: TGTGCCAGCAGCCTAGCCGGGACAGGGGGTGAAGGTAATGAAAAACTGTTTTTT. Its translation: CASSLAGTGGEGNEKLFF. Full variable domain (missing parts from reference TRBV7-3 and TRBJ1-4): GAGVSQTPSNKVTEKGKYVELRCDPISGHTALYWYRQSLGQGPEFLIYFQGTGAADDSGLPNDRFFAVRPEGSVSTLKIQRTERGDSAVYLCASSLAGTGGEGNEKLFFGSGTQLSVL.

The sample holds many counts of this clone. The chain is built from TRBV10-3 and TRBJ2-7, with D hard to call. The germline V and J ends were trimmed by 0 bases and 1 base, with 22 bases remaining between them. The germline V gene has CDR1 ENHRY and CDR2 SYGVKD. The CDR3 covers 19 residues. CDR3 amino acids: CAISESAPAIITPSYEQYF. The CDR3 nucleotides read TGTGCCATCAGTGAGTCAGCGCCTGCGATCATAACACCTTCCTACGAGCAGTACTTC.

The rearrangement uses TRBV6-1 and TRBJ1-4, with D unresolved. The CDR3 has 15 residues. V lost 4 bases, J lost 8 bases, and 17 bases lay in between. CDR1 is MNHNS, CDR2 SASEGT, per germline. The CDR3 DNA sequence: TGTGCCAGCAGTGTGGTTTTTGGAGTGGGAGAAAAACTGTTTTTT. Protein sequence: CASSVVFGVGEKLFF.

This clone turned up a few times. The CDR3 is CASGDRGLTEAFF. CDR3 bases: TGTGCCAGCGGGGACAGGGGTCTCACTGAAGCTTTCTTT. V usage is TRBV21-1 and J usage is TRBJ1-1; TRBD1 is taken as the D call from the table, unchecked against the DNA. TRBV21-1 is deemed a pseudogene. This CDR3 has 13 residues.

V and J are TRBV19 and TRBJ2-7, with 9 nucleotides matching TRBD1. The CDR3 covers 15 residues. J lost 7 bases, V lost 3 bases, and 10 bases had no gene match. CDR1 is LNHDA, CDR2 SQIVND, per germline (reference sequence). The CDR3 loop reads CASSISQGAIGEQYF. The CDR3 nucleotides are TGTGCCAGTAGTATTTCACAGGGGGCAATCGGGGAGCAGTACTTC.

This clone was seen only a few times. The V call is TRBV29-1, the J call TRBJ2-7; D might be TRBD2 (6 bases). The germline CDR1 and CDR2 sequences are SQVTM and ANQGSEA. The CDR3 runs 12 residues. With 6 bases removed from V and 1 base from J, the gap between germline ends came to 10 bases. CDR3 in amino acids: CSVRDWSYEQYF. Here the CDR3 DNA reads TGCAGCGTCCGGGACTGGTCCTACGAGCAGTACTTC.

Comments on this clone: Distinct nucleotide sequences in the sample also encode this CDR3. V is TRBV6-5 and J is TRBJ1-2; D is uncertain. The CDR3 consists of 14 residues. The germline CDR1 and CDR2 sequences are MNHEY and SVGAGI. Deletions cut 5 bases from V and 4 bases from J, with 14 bases between. In DNA form, the CDR3 reads TGTGCCAGCAGTCCCAGCGGAGGGTTCTATGGCTACACCTTC. Protein sequence: CASSPSGGFYGYTF.

J is TRBJ2-1 and V is TRBV4-1, with D uncertain. The V and J ends lost 4 bases and 5 bases respectively, with 9 bases between them. Germline-derived CDR1 and CDR2 are MGHRA and YSYEKL. This CDR3 has 13 amino acids. The CDR3, as DNA: TGCGCCAGCAGCCGGTCCGGTCACAATGAGCAGTTCTTC. Its translation: CASSRSGHNEQFF.

There are a few counts of this clone. The chain combines TRBV4-1 with TRBJ1-1, with a weak D call TRBD1 (5 bases). The V end lost 0 bases, the J end lost 0 bases, and 8 bases lay between the germline ends. From germline, CDR1 is MGHRA and CDR2 YSYEKL. The CDR3 has 15 residues. This chain's CDR3 is CASSQDEGMNTEAFF. The CDR3 DNA follows: TGCGCCAGCAGCCAAGATGAGGGGATGAACACTGAAGCTTTCTTT.

A remark on this clone: A much larger clone lies a single base off, so this may be a read error. The rearrangement links TRBV10-3 to TRBJ2-7; 7 positions agree with TRBD1. The CDR3 totals 15 residues. The V gene's germline CDR1 is ENHRY and CDR2 SYGVKD. Here the CDR3 reads CAIRQGPLKPYGQYF. The CDR3 region has the DNA TGTGCCATCAGACAGGGGCCCTTAAAACCCTACGGGCAGTACTTC.